This T cell receptor (beta chain) was identified during a study of Ad26.COV2.S vaccination and SARS-CoV-2 variants. The CDR3 is made up of 18 amino acids. The ends lost 2 bases at V and 2 bases at J; junction bases unmatched: 12. The germline V gene has CDR1 SGHTA and CDR2 FQGNSA. Repertoires were generated with immunoSEQ multiplex PCR, while TCRdb's copy carries only in-frame clones and drops some. The data show under 600,000 clones, 80% to 90% seen once. Noted treatment: approximately 18 received Ad26.COV2.S at low or high dose, single or two shots; roughly five received placebo; per-sample allocation not given. Day 63 after the first injection of vaccine or placebo was the sampling time.

The rearrangement uses TRBV7-2 and TRBJ2-3, with 8 bases lining up with TRBD2. This sample comprised peripheral blood, obtained in a trial of Ad26.COV2.S vaccine versus placebo. This receptor was identified in a person aged 18-65 years who received the Ad26.COV2.S COVID-19 vaccine or a placebo. In DNA form, the CDR3 reads TGTGCCAGCAGCTTAAATTTCCGTCCGGGGGGGTTCACAGATACGCAGTATTTT. This encodes CASSLNFRPGGFTDTQYF.